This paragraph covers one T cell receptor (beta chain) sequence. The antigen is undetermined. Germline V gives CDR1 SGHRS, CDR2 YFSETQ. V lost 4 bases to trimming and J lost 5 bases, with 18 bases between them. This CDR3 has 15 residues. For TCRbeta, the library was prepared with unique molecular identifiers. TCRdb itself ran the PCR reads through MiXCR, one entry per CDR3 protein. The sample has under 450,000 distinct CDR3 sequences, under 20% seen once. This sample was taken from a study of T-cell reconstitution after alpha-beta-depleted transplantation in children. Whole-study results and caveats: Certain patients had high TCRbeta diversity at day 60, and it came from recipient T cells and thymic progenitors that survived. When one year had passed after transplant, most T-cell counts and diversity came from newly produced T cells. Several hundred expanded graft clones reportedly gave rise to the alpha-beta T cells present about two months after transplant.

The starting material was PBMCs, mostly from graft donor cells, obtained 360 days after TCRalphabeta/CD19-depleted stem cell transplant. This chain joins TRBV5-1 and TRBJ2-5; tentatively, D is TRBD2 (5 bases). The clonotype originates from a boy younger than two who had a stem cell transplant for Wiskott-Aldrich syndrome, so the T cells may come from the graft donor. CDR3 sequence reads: CASSPHEGTRETQYF. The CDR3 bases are TGCGCCAGCAGCCCCCACGAGGGAACCAGGGAGACCCAGTACTTC.